This T cell receptor (beta chain) was sequenced during a study of blood T cell repertoires in COVID-19. Study in general: Acute and convalescent COVID-19 samples came from the United States, Italy and Spain. PBMCs, B-cell-depleted T cells, or T cells were the source of the cDNA or gDNA that made up the material.

Method: immunoSEQ multiplex PCR; TCRdb's copy keeps in-frame clones and lacks some. The data hold 200,000 to 250,000 clones, with approximately 90% observed a single time. J lost 7 bases, V lost 0 bases, and 8 bases had no gene match. CDR1 LGHNA and CDR2 YNFKEQ come from the germline V gene. This CDR3 has 17 residues. Sequenced input: peripheral blood. The source of this sequence is a man aged 25 to 40 with COVID-19, enrolled during active disease. This sequence joins TRBV4-2 and TRBJ2-2; 10 nucleotides align to TRBD2. This chain's CDR3 is CASSQDVAGGRGGELFF. Here the CDR3 DNA reads TGTGCCAGCAGCCAAGATGTAGCGGGGGGTCGTGGCGGGGAGCTGTTTTTT.